These 4 T cell receptor beta chains were all obtained from the same sample, sequenced in a study of cytomegalovirus exposure and HLA in healthy donors. 60 Vbeta and 13 Jbeta primers were used in PCR. Only in-frame clones appear in the TCRdb table, and some are missing; sequencing was by immunoSEQ multiplex PCR. The sample gives some 130,000 clones, over 75% of which show up once; around 4% is in the top ten. The sample consisted of PBMCs. The receptors were gathered from a male donor in good health and CMV-seropositive.

The J gene is TRBJ2-3, the V gene TRBV7-6; 8 nucleotides match TRBD2. The CDR3 loop spans 15 amino acids. Germline CDR1 is SGHVS and CDR2 is FNYEAQ. J lost 4 bases, V lost 5 bases, and 8 bases had no gene match. The CDR3 protein is CASSQTRGGPDTQYF. For the CDR3, the DNA is TGTGCCAGCAGCCAAACCCGGGGGGGCCCAGATACGCAGTATTTT.

The chain combines TRBV28 with TRBJ2-1; 8 nucleotides line up with TRBD1. Trimming took 7 bases from V and 4 from J; bases not matched to a gene: 12. CDR3 length: 16 residues. Looked up from germline, CDR1 is MDHEN and CDR2 is SYDVKM. As DNA, the CDR3 is TGTGCCAGCACCCCATATGGCGGACAGGGTTACAATGAGCAGTTCTTC. Residues: CASTPYGGQGYNEQFF.

The chain carries TRBV5-8 and TRBJ1-2, with a weak D call TRBD1 (5 bases). The germline gives CDR1 SGHTS, CDR2 YDEGEE. Between the trimmed V and J ends, which lost 2 bases and 1 base, there was a span of 15 bases. The CDR3 consists of 16 residues. This CDR3 reads CASSLGKAGHNYGYTF. CDR3 DNA sequence: TGTGCCAGCAGCTTAGGAAAAGCAGGGCATAACTATGGCTACACCTTC.

J is TRBJ2-3 and V is TRBV2; D might be TRBD1 (5 bases). The CDR3 covers 13 residues. V lost 9 bases and J 0 bases, leaving 10 bases between the germline ends. The germline gives CDR1 SNHLY, CDR2 FYNNEI. The DNA of the CDR3 is TGTGCCAGTAAAGGGGATAGCACAGATACGCAGTATTTT. Residues: CASKGDSTDTQYF.